The clone carrying this T cell receptor beta chain has only a few counts. Its antigen is as yet unknown. The sample belongs to a study of human T cells and chemical hapten exposure. About the research overall: Diphenylcyclopropenone was administered weekly to the scalp of patients throughout the roughly 22-week study.

Findings and caveats of the study: PT1 expanded TCR numbers tracked positively with patch test score.

Stated time point: patch test 2, 6 weeks after DPC sensitization. Treatment noted: therapeutic diphenylcyclopropenone sensitization with weekly scalp DPC. Prior to each patch test being applied, blood was drawn. Trimming shortened V by 2 bases and J by 1 base, and 8 bases separated the two germline ends. The CDR3 consists of 14 residues. The germline gives CDR1 MNHEY, CDR2 SVGAGI. Each CDR3 protein is one row after TCRdb ran MiXCR on the RACE reads. The data show about 350,000 distinct CDR3 sequences, under 6.5% seen once. This sequence joins TRBV6-5 and TRBJ1-1; D is uncertain. This sequence was found in a woman aged 18-35 years with alopecia areata. Some clones in this sample may be carry-over from other donors' samples. Sequenced material: whole blood, taken in connection with sensitization to the hapten diphenylcyclopropenone (DPC). DNA for the CDR3: TGTGCCAGCAGTTACAGACCCCAGAACACTGAAGCTTTCTTT. Its protein product is CASSYRPQNTEAFF.